A single sample is the source of the 25 T cell receptor beta chains below, sequenced in a study of blood T cell repertoires in COVID-19. The protocol was immunoSEQ multiplex PCR, while the TCRdb copy is restricted to in-frame clones and leaves out a portion. The sample has approximately 250,000 clones; approximately 80% are singletons. The sequenced sample was peripheral blood. The receptors come from a man aged 40-49 years who had recovered from COVID-19.

The chain employs TRBV19 and TRBJ2-7; 7 bases agree with TRBD2. The germline CDR1 and CDR2 sequences are LNHDA and SQIVND (reference sequence). V was clipped by 3 bases and J by 3 bases; unmatched bases: 5. The length of the CDR3 is 14 residues. In nucleotides, the CDR3 is TGTGCCAGTAGTATTGCGGGAGCCATCTACGAGCAGTACTTC. This encodes CASSIAGAIYEQYF.

V is TRBV30 and J is TRBJ2-5; 10 bases align to TRBD1. The length of the CDR3 is 14 residues. The ends lost 1 base at V and 4 bases at J; junction bases unmatched: 3. Per germline, CDR1 GTSNPN and CDR2 SVGIG (reference sequence). CDR3 in DNA: TGTGCCTGGAGTGCAGGACAGGGGGTAGAGACCCAGTACTTC. It yields the protein CAWSAGQGVETQYF.

The chain has TRBV5-1 and TRBJ2-7; 14 nucleotides line up with TRBD2. The CDR3 contains 15 residues. Germline V lookup: CDR1 SGHRS, CDR2 YFSETQ. J gave up 2 bases and V 3 bases, and 1 base lay outside the gene matches. The CDR3 DNA is TGCGCCAGCAGCTCGACTAGCGGGGGGGCCTACGAGCAGTACTTC. This sequence encodes CASSSTSGGAYEQYF.

This clone has only one observation. This chain links TRBV6-5 with TRBJ1-2; 9 positions agree with TRBD1. The germline V gene has CDR1 MNHEY and CDR2 SVGAGI. V dropped 6 bases and J dropped 4; count of bases not matched to a gene: 6. The CDR3 loop spans 14 amino acids. CDR3 residues: CASRSGTGRYGYTF. As DNA, the CDR3 is TGTGCCAGCAGGAGCGGGACAGGGCGCTATGGCTACACCTTC.

The rearrangement joins TRBV7-9 to TRBJ1-2; no clear D. Trimming took 6 bases from V and 3 from J, leaving 8 bases between them. This CDR3 is 12 amino acids long. CDR1 is SEHNR, CDR2 FQNEAQ, per germline (reference sequence). The CDR3 loop reads CASSEGDYGYTF. In DNA form, the CDR3 reads TGTGCCAGCAGTGAGGGAGACTATGGCTACACCTTC.

This clone has only one observation. The chain carries TRBV29-1 and TRBJ2-3; 8 bases match TRBD1. This CDR3 region has 16 residues. Per germline, CDR1 SQVTM and CDR2 ANQGSEA. V was pared by 6 bases and J by 4 bases, with 15 bases of the junction left unmatched. The CDR3: CSVLTTGTGGADTQYF. The CDR3 bases are TGCAGCGTGCTAACTACCGGGACAGGCGGAGCAGATACGCAGTATTTT.

This clone was seen at least ten times. The genes are TRBV3-1 (or the pseudogene TRBV3-2) and TRBJ2-7; D might be TRBD2 (6 bases). The germline V gene encodes CDR1 LGHDT and CDR2 YNNKEL (reference sequence). The CDR3 is 17 residues long. The V gene lost 0 bases and the J gene lost 4 bases, with 19 bases spanning the gap. The CDR3: CASSQDRLGGTLYEQYF. The CDR3 coding sequence is TGTGCCAGCAGCCAAGATCGTCTCGGCGGGACCCTTTACGAGCAGTACTTC.

The V and J genes are TRBV7-9 and TRBJ1-3; D is ambiguous. The ends were cut back, 5 bases at V and 3 bases at J, with 20 bases in the middle. The CDR3 extends over 17 amino acids. CDR1 is SEHNR, CDR2 FQNEAQ, per germline (reference sequence). In DNA, the CDR3 is TGTGCCAGCAGCCCACCCCTCCCCGGGATTTATGGAAACACCATATATTTT. This codes for CASSPPLPGIYGNTIYF.

V usage is TRBV27 and J usage is TRBJ2-3; D is perhaps TRBD2 (7 bases). The CDR3 has 14 residues. Germline values: CDR1 MNHEY, CDR2 SMNVEV (reference sequence). Trimming took off 6 bases at V and 4 bases at J, with 14 bases between the two ends. CDR3 bases: TGTGCCAGCAGGGTAGGGGGGGGATCAGATACGCAGTATTTT. It is translated as CASRVGGGSDTQYF.

The chain couples TRBV30 to TRBJ2-7; 9 positions agree with TRBD1. Trimming at V came to 3 bases and at J to 5 bases, leaving 8 bases not matched to a gene. Germline CDR1 reads GTSNPN; CDR2 reads SVGIG (reference sequence). CDR3 length: 14 amino acids. CDR3 nucleotide sequence: TGTGCCTGGAGGACTGGGACAGGGTGGAACGAGCAGTACTTC. Protein: CAWRTGTGWNEQYF.

This CDR3 is CAISGGTGGNQPQHF. CDR3 in DNA: TGTGCCATCAGTGGTGGAACAGGGGGAAATCAGCCCCAGCATTTT. The V and J genes are TRBV10-3 and TRBJ1-5, with 8 bases that match TRBD1. CDR1 is ENHRY, CDR2 SYGVKD, per germline. The length of the CDR3 is 15 residues. Unmatched junction bases numbered 6, after V lost 4 bases and J lost 4 bases.

J is TRBJ2-5 and V is TRBV2; D may be TRBD2 (5 bases). Trimming shortened V by 6 bases and J by 1 base, and 15 bases separated the two germline ends. CDR1 SNHLY and CDR2 FYNNEI come from the germline V gene. The CDR3 runs 15 residues. This CDR3 reads CASRVDRAGQETQYF. The DNA of the CDR3 is TGTGCCAGCAGGGTGGATAGGGCGGGCCAAGAGACCCAGTACTTC.

This clone was recorded a few times. V is TRBV20-1 and J is TRBJ2-7, with 7 bases lining up with TRBD2. The CDR3 covers 13 residues. CDR1 DFQATT and CDR2 SNEGSKA come from the germline V gene (reference sequence). The junction had 4 bases not matched to a gene; V was cut back by 3 bases and J by 2 bases. The CDR3 reads CSASRAGAYEQYF. In nucleotides, the CDR3 is TGCAGTGCTAGTAGGGCGGGGGCCTACGAGCAGTACTTC.

The chain carries TRBV4-3 and TRBJ2-1; 8 bases line up with TRBD1. There are 17 residues in the CDR3. The V segment lost 0 bases and the J segment 2 bases; nucleotides outside the gene matches: 6. Per the germline V gene, CDR1 is LGHNA and CDR2 is YSLEER. CDR3 nucleotide sequence: TGCGCCAGCAGCCAAGATGGGGCAGGGGGCCCCTACAATGAGCAGTTCTTC. Its protein product is CASSQDGAGGPYNEQFF.

The J gene is TRBJ2-2, the V gene TRBV5-1, with 10 bases aligning to TRBD2. Looked up from germline, CDR1 is SGHRS and CDR2 is YFSETQ. The CDR3 sequence is 15 residues long. The V and J ends lost 4 bases and 8 bases, in that order; junction bases with no gene match: 8. CDR3 in DNA: TGCGCCAGCAGCGGAGCGGGAGGGCCTTCTGGGGAGCTGTTTTTT. Translating it yields CASSGAGGPSGELFF.

This chain uses TRBV30 with TRBJ1-4, with a possible D match to TRBD1 (6 bases). CDR3 length: 13 residues. V was shortened by 5 bases and J by 4 bases, with 11 bases between the two germline ends. Germline V gene lookup returns CDR1 GTSNPN and CDR2 SVGIG (reference sequence). The CDR3 reads CAWSRDNNEKLFF. CDR3 DNA sequence: TGTGCCTGGTCCCGGGACAATAATGAAAAACTGTTTTTT.

This clone was counted between two and nine times. The chain links TRBV9 to TRBJ1-2, with 9 bases fitting TRBD1. In germline, CDR1 is SGDLS, CDR2 YYNGEE. Trimming removed 0 bases from V and 8 bases from J; junction bases left unmatched: 5. This CDR3 has 14 residues. The CDR3 loop reads CASSVDRGLEGYTF. The DNA for the CDR3 is TGTGCCAGCAGCGTAGACAGGGGGCTGGAGGGCTACACCTTC.

The gene calls are TRBV6-5 and TRBJ1-2; 8 bases match TRBD1. The CDR3 is 14 residues long. Germline loops: CDR1 MNHEY, CDR2 SVGAGI. Trimming took 0 bases from V and 7 from J; bases not matched to a gene: 4. This chain's CDR3 is CASSYSRTGFGYTF. The CDR3 region has the DNA TGTGCCAGCAGTTACTCTAGGACAGGGTTTGGCTACACCTTC.

The V gene is TRBV12-5, the J gene TRBJ1-5; 9 nucleotides agree with TRBD1. The length of the CDR3 is 16 residues. V lost 7 bases and J lost 0; bases outside the gene matches: 7. Germline values: CDR1 LGHNT, CDR2 FRNRAP. The CDR3 DNA sequence: TGTGCTAGTGCCCGGACAGGGGACTATAGCAATCAGCCCCAGCATTTT. Translation gives CASARTGDYSNQPQHF.

The chain couples TRBV10-3 to TRBJ2-1; weak D call: TRBD1 (6 bases). V lost 10 bases to trimming and J lost 9 bases, with 13 bases between them. CDR1 and CDR2 from the germline V gene are ENHRY and SYGVKD. The CDR3 contains 11 residues. The CDR3 loop reads CATNRDGEQFF. The CDR3 bases are TGTGCCACCAACAGGGACGGTGAGCAGTTCTTC.

This clone was seen only once. The chain recombines TRBV29-1 with TRBJ2-2; D may be TRBD1 (6 bases). The CDR3 runs to 15 residues. V lost 3 bases to trimming and J lost 0 bases, with 11 bases between them. From germline, CDR1 is SQVTM and CDR2 ANQGSEA. The CDR3, as DNA: TGCAGCGTTGAGGACAGTCGTGCGAACACCGGGGAGCTGTTTTTT. It is translated as CSVEDSRANTGELFF.

The chain couples TRBV3-1 (or the pseudogene TRBV3-2) to TRBJ1-1; a possible D gene is TRBD1 (6 bases). V gave up 4 bases and J gave up 3 bases, with 15 bases separating them. The germline gives CDR1 LGHDT, CDR2 YNNKEL (reference sequence). The CDR3 runs 15 residues. CDR3 protein: CASSPENREHTEAFF. DNA for the CDR3: TGTGCCAGCAGCCCCGAGAACAGGGAACACACTGAAGCTTTCTTT.

The V and J genes are TRBV30 and TRBJ1-1, with a tentative D call TRBD1 (6 bases). Germline V lookup: CDR1 GTSNPN, CDR2 SVGIG (reference sequence). V shed 7 bases and J shed 7 bases, with 16 bases lying between them. The CDR3 loop spans 12 amino acids. The CDR3 sequence: CALGQRALEAFF. CDR3 bases: TGTGCCTTAGGACAGAGGGCCCTTGAAGCTTTCTTT.

J is TRBJ2-7 and V is TRBV30; 15 bases map to TRBD2. Per germline, CDR1 GTSNPN and CDR2 SVGIG (reference sequence). This CDR3 is 15 amino acids long. The V gene end was trimmed by 0 bases and the J gene end by 7 bases; junction bases not matched to a gene: 4. CDR3 residues: CAWSVLGLAGGEQYF. The CDR3 coding sequence is TGTGCCTGGAGTGTACTTGGACTAGCGGGAGGGGAGCAGTACTTC.

The chain employs TRBV5-4 and TRBJ1-3; the D is unclear. Germline V CDR1 and CDR2: SGHNT, YYREEE (reference sequence). The length of the CDR3 is 15 residues. The V end was cut by 1 base, the J end by 1 base, with 9 bases between. The CDR3 reads CASSLPSRSGNTIYF. The CDR3 DNA sequence: TGTGCCAGCAGCTTGCCCTCACGGTCTGGAAACACCATATATTTT.